A single sample gave rise to the 24 T cell receptor beta chains below, sequenced in a study of blood T cell repertoires in COVID-19. Assay: immunoSEQ multiplex PCR; the TCRdb copy retains only in-frame clones and omits some. Of about 410,000 clones in the sample, 86% were seen once. Sequenced material: peripheral blood. Receptor source: a woman aged 25 to 45 with active or convalescent COVID-19.

The J gene is TRBJ2-2, the V gene TRBV6-5; a possible D gene is TRBD1 (5 bases). Germline CDR1 MNHEY, CDR2 SVGAGI. V gave up 0 bases and J gave up 7 bases, with 15 bases separating them. CDR3 length: 16 residues. The CDR3 loop reads CASSYSLQGGVGELFF. The CDR3, as DNA: TGTGCCAGCAGTTACTCCTTGCAGGGCGGAGTCGGGGAGCTGTTTTTT.

The chain employs TRBV6-5 and TRBJ2-1; a possible D gene is TRBD2 (5 bases). CDR1 MNHEY and CDR2 SVGAGI come from the germline V gene. This CDR3 is built from 15 residues. The ends were cut back, 6 bases at V and 6 bases at J, with 18 bases in the middle. The DNA for the CDR3 is TGTGCCAGCAGGACGGACTTGATCACGGGCAATGAGCAGTTCTTC. Its protein is CASRTDLITGNEQFF.

The chain recombines TRBV14 with TRBJ2-1, with 8 bases identical to TRBD1. Germline V gives CDR1 SGHDN, CDR2 FVKESK. Trimming cost V 4 bases and J 6 bases; bases outside gene matches: 8. This CDR3 is 15 amino acids long. The DNA of the CDR3 is TGTGCCAGCAGCCTGCGGACAGGGATGATCAATGAGCAGTTCTTC. Amino acid sequence: CASSLRTGMINEQFF.

The chain recombines TRBV5-1 with TRBJ2-7; tentative D call: TRBD2 (6 bases). Germline CDR1 and CDR2: SGHRS and YFSETQ. V was shortened by 3 bases and J by 8 bases, with 18 bases between the two germline ends. CDR3 size: 14 residues. The CDR3 nucleotides are TGCGCCAGCAGCTCGGGAGCCGTCAAGGAGCAGCAGTACTTC. Translated, it gives CASSSGAVKEQQYF.

The gene calls are TRBV30 and TRBJ1-5; 9 bases align to TRBD1. Germline CDR1 is GTSNPN and CDR2 is SVGIG (reference sequence). The CDR3 runs to 17 residues. The junction had 8 bases not matched to a gene; V was cut back by 0 bases and J by 2 bases. The CDR3 region is CAWSVPRTGDGNQPQHF. The CDR3 DNA follows: TGTGCCTGGAGTGTACCCAGGACAGGGGACGGCAATCAGCCCCAGCATTTT.

The V gene is TRBV3-1 (or the pseudogene TRBV3-2), the J gene TRBJ2-5; 9 bases agree with TRBD2. Trimming cost V 0 bases and J 5 bases; bases outside gene matches: 10. The CDR3 is 17 amino acids. Per germline, CDR1 LGHDT and CDR2 YNNKEL (reference sequence). The CDR3 nucleotides are TGTGCCAGCAGCCAAGATTGGGTAGCGGGAGTGGGGGAGACCCAGTACTTC. Its translation: CASSQDWVAGVGETQYF.

The V and J genes are TRBV5-1 and TRBJ2-3, with 8 bases that match TRBD1. This CDR3 region has 15 residues. From germline, CDR1 is SGHRS and CDR2 YFSETQ. V was pared by 4 bases and J by 4 bases, with 8 bases of the junction left unmatched. The CDR3 DNA is TGCGCCAGCAGCCGAGGACAGGGAGGAGCAGATACGCAGTATTTT. This translates into CASSRGQGGADTQYF.

This clone was seen a single time. The junction departs from germline at one end; a sequencing error may be responsible. V usage is TRBV6-5 and J usage is TRBJ2-7, with TRBD2 matching over 7 bases. The germline gives CDR1 MNHEY, CDR2 SVGAGI. The CDR3 totals 16 residues. The CDR3: CASSYSEKRDSVDTHF. The CDR3 DNA reads TGTGCCAGCAGTTACTCAGAGAAGCGGGACTCCGTCGATACCCACTTC.

The CDR3 nucleotides are TGTGCCAGCAGCCAATCGGCCGGGAGTCCTTACGAGCAGTACTTC. It specifies CASSQSAGSPYEQYF. The rearrangement uses TRBV4-2 and TRBJ2-7; D might be TRBD2 (6 bases). Trimming took off 2 bases at V and 4 bases at J, with 15 bases between the two ends. The CDR3 is made up of 15 amino acids. The V gene's germline CDR1 is LGHNA and CDR2 YNFKEQ.

J is TRBJ1-2 and V is TRBV12-3 or TRBV12-4; D is perhaps TRBD1 (5 bases). V gave up 2 bases and J gave up 7 bases, with 11 bases separating them. The CDR3 covers 13 residues. The CDR3 region is CASSLNPRVGYTF. CDR3 bases: TGTGCCAGCAGTTTAAACCCCAGGGTTGGCTACACCTTC.

The genes are TRBV7-2 and TRBJ2-1, with 9 bases that match TRBD2. CDR1 and CDR2 from the germline V gene are SGHTA and FQGNSA. After removal of 0 bases from V and 9 bases from J, the junction contained 3 bases not matched to a gene. The CDR3 length is 14 residues. The CDR3 DNA reads as TGTGCCAGCAGCTTAGCCGCGGGAGGGGGTGAGCAGTTCTTC. It codes for CASSLAAGGGEQFF.

The chain carries TRBV5-3 and TRBJ2-4, with D tentatively TRBD1 (5 bases). TRBV5-3 is identified as an open reading frame with a role that is uncertain. This CDR3 contains 15 residues. The V end lost 0 bases, the J end lost 7 bases, and 14 bases lay between the germline ends. CDR3 protein: CARSLETVCYNIQYF. CDR3 nucleotides: TGTGCCAGAAGCTTGGAGACAGTCTGTTACAACATTCAGTACTTC.

This chain links TRBV5-4 with TRBJ1-1; 9 bases are a match to TRBD1. V was clipped by 4 bases and J by 6 bases; unmatched bases: 13. There are 16 residues in the CDR3. Germline V CDR1 and CDR2: SGHNT, YYREEE (reference sequence). CDR3 residues: CASSLEQGATSSEAFF. In nucleotides, the CDR3 is TGTGCCAGCAGCCTAGAACAGGGGGCGACCTCTTCTGAAGCTTTCTTT.

The gene calls are TRBV6-5 and TRBJ2-7; D is perhaps TRBD2 (6 bases). Trimming pared 2 bases from V and 1 base from J, leaving 9 bases between. The CDR3 is 14 amino acids. CDR1 and CDR2 from the germline V gene are MNHEY and SVGAGI. The CDR3 loop reads CASSYRGTSYEQYF. CDR3 bases: TGTGCCAGCAGTTACCGTGGGACTTCCTACGAGCAGTACTTC.

The CDR3 nucleotides read TGTGCCAGCAGACGTACAGGGAGTGAAAAACTGTTTTTT. Its translation is CASRRTGSEKLFF. The chain recombines TRBV6-5 with TRBJ1-4; the D gene is possibly TRBD1 (6 bases). The CDR3 has 13 residues. From germline, CDR1 is MNHEY and CDR2 SVGAGI. V lost 6 bases, J lost 7 bases, and 12 bases lay in between.

The chain combines TRBV3-1 (or the pseudogene TRBV3-2) with TRBJ2-5, with 11 nucleotides matching TRBD2. This CDR3 comprises 15 residues. Germline CDR1 is LGHDT and CDR2 is YNNKEL (reference sequence). Losses at the gene ends were 1 base for V and 4 bases for J; bases not matched to a gene: 2. In nucleotides, the CDR3 is TGTGCCAGCAGCCAAGGACTAGCGGGGCGAGAGACCCAGTACTTC. Amino acids: CASSQGLAGRETQYF.

This rearrangement joins TRBV2 to TRBJ2-5, with D hard to call. Germline CDR1 and CDR2: SNHLY and FYNNEI. CDR3 size: 13 residues. Trimming stripped 6 bases from V and 4 bases from J, with 12 bases between. CDR3 DNA: TGTGCCAGCAGGGCTAGAGTAGTAGAGACCCAGTACTTC. It encodes CASRARVVETQYF.

J is TRBJ1-2 and V is TRBV27; 7 bases agree with TRBD1. Germline CDR1 and CDR2: MNHEY and SMNVEV (reference sequence). The CDR3 has 17 residues. The J segment lost 4 bases and the V segment lost 5 bases, leaving 16 bases of the junction unmatched. The CDR3 nucleotides are TGTGCCAGCAGTCGAACCACCGGGACAGTGGGATCCTATGGCTACACCTTC. It translates to CASSRTTGTVGSYGYTF.

The V gene is TRBV7-2, the J gene TRBJ1-1; perhaps TRBD1 as D (6 bases). The ends were cut back, 2 bases at V and 10 bases at J, with 17 bases in the middle. Germline CDR1 reads SGHTA; CDR2 reads FQGNSA. The CDR3 covers 14 residues. CDR3 in DNA: TGTGCCAGCAGCTTATCCCAGGGGCCGGCCCCAGCTTTCTTT. Amino acid sequence: CASSLSQGPAPAFF.

The CDR3 here is CASSLGGGANTGELFF. In DNA, the CDR3 is TGTGCCAGCAGCTTAGGCGGGGGGGCGAACACCGGGGAGCTGTTTTTT. The chain has TRBV13 and TRBJ2-2, with TRBD2 matching 8 bases. Germline values: CDR1 PRHDT, CDR2 FYEKMQ (reference sequence). Unmatched junction bases numbered 0, after V lost 0 bases and J lost 0 bases. The CDR3 totals 16 residues.

The chain couples TRBV18 to TRBJ2-1; tentatively, D is TRBD2 (6 bases). CDR1 and CDR2 from the germline V gene are KGHSH and LQKENI. Trimming cost V 0 bases and J 6 bases, with 6 bases left between them. This CDR3 is built from 13 residues. The CDR3 sequence is CASSPPGGNEQFF. The DNA of the CDR3 is TGTGCCAGCTCACCACCGGGGGGCAATGAGCAGTTCTTC.

For this clone: This CDR3 is also generated by other DNA sequences in the sample. The chain combines TRBV27 with TRBJ2-7; D might be TRBD1 (5 bases). Trimming took 2 bases from V and 2 from J, leaving 7 bases between them. This CDR3 has 13 amino acids. CDR1 and CDR2 (germline): MNHEY, SMNVEV (reference sequence). The CDR3 is CASSLGAAYEQYF. CDR3 nucleotide sequence: TGTGCCAGCAGTTTAGGGGCAGCCTACGAGCAGTACTTC.

J is TRBJ1-1 and V is TRBV28; D gene ambiguous. The V end lost 7 bases, the J end lost 0 bases, and 6 bases lay between the germline ends. CDR3 length: 12 amino acids. Germline CDR1 is MDHEN and CDR2 is SYDVKM. CDR3 residues: CASTSVNTEAFF. For the CDR3, the DNA is TGTGCCAGCACATCGGTGAACACTGAAGCTTTCTTT. The whole variable domain, remainder taken from reference TRBV28 and TRBJ1-1, is DVKVTQSSRYLVKRTGEKVFLECVQDMDHENMFWYRQDPGLGLRLIYFSYDVKMKEKGDIPEGYSVSREKKERFSLILESASTNQTSMYLCASTSVNTEAFFGQGTRLTVV.

The CDR3 DNA reads as TGTGCCACCAGCAGTTGGACAGGATCCTACGAGCAGTACTTC. Amino acid sequence: CATSSWTGSYEQYF. The V and J genes are TRBV15 and TRBJ2-7; the match to TRBD1 covers 7 bases. Germline CDR1 is LNHNV and CDR2 is YYDKDF (reference sequence). This CDR3 comprises 14 residues. After removal of 3 bases from V and 1 base from J, the junction contained 3 bases not matched to a gene. Full variable domain (outside the CDR3, taken from reference TRBV15 and TRBJ2-7): DAMVIQNPRYQVTQFGKPVTLSCSQTLNHNVMYWYQQKSSQAPKLLFHYYDKDFNNEADTPDNFQSRRPNTSFCFLDIRSPGLGDTAMYLCATSSWTGSYEQYFGPGTRLTVT.